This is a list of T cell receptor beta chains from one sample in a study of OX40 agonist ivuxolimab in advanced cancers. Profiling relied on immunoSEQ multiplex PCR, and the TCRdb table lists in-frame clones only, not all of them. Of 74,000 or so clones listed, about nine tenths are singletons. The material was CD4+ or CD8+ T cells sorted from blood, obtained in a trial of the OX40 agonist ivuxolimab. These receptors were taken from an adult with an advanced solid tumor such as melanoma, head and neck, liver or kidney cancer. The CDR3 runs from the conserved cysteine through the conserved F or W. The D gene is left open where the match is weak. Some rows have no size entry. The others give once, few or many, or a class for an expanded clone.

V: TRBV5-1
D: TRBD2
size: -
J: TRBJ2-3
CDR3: CASSLEFSRTRGLYTQYF
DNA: TGCGCCAGCAGCTTGGAATTTAGCAGGACTAGAGGGCTATATACGCAGTATTTT

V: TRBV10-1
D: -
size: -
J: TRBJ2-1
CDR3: CASSVGGNEQFF
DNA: TGCGCCAGCAGTGTCGGGGGCAATGAGCAGTTCTTC

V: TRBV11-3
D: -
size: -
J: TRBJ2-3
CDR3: CASSPHQGTDTQYF
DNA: TGTGCCAGCAGCCCCCACCAGGGCACAGATACGCAGTATTTT

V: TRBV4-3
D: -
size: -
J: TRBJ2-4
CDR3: CASSQGQQLIAKNIQYF
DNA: TGCGCCAGCAGCCAAGGGCAGCAGCTAATAGCCAAAAACATTCAGTACTTC

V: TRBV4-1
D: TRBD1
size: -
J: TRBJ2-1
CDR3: CASSQGTGGGEQFF
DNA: TGCGCCAGCAGCCAGGGGACAGGGGGTGGTGAGCAGTTCTTC

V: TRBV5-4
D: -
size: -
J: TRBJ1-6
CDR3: CASSLGGVYNSPLHF
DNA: TGTGCCAGCAGCTTGGGAGGGGTCTATAATTCACCCCTCCACTTT

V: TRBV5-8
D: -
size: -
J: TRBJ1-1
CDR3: CASSWRVLNTEAFF
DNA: TGTGCCAGCAGCTGGAGGGTTTTGAACACTGAAGCTTTCTTT

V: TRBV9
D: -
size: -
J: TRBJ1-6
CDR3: CASSSAGVSPLHF
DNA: TGTGCCAGCTCCTCCGCGGGGGTTTCACCCCTCCACTTT

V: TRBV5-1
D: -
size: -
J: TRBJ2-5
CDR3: CASSLFWGQETQYF
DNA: TGCGCCAGCAGCTTATTCTGGGGTCAAGAGACCCAGTACTTC

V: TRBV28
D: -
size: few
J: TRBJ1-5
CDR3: CASSLWGVMLPQPQHF
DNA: TGTGCCAGCAGTTTATGGGGCGTTATGCTTCCCCAGCCCCAGCATTTT

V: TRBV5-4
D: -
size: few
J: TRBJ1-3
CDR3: CASSEVQSHSGNTIYF
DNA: TGTGCCAGCAGCGAGGTACAGAGCCACTCTGGAAACACCATATATTTT

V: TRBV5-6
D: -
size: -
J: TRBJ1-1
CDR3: CASSRDGAEAFF
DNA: TGTGCCAGCAGCAGAGACGGGGCTGAAGCTTTCTTT

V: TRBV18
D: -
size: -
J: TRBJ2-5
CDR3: CASSPSLRAGSQYF
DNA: TGTGCCAGCTCACCAAGCTTAAGGGCGGGCTCCCAGTACTTC

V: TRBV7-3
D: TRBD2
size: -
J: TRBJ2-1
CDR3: CASSLRLAGRNEQFF
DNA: TGTGCCAGCAGCTTAAGACTAGCGGGACGTAATGAGCAGTTCTTC

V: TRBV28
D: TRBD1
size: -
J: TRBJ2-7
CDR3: CASSRDRDSNYEQYF
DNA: TGTGCCAGCAGCCGAGATAGGGACAGCAACTACGAGCAGTACTTC

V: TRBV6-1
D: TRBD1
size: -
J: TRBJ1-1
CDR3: CASRIRGRTEAFF
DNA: TGTGCCAGCAGGATCAGGGGGCGCACTGAAGCTTTCTTT

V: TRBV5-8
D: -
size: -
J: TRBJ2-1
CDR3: CASSLGAASYNEQFF
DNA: TGTGCCAGCAGCTTGGGGGCAGCGTCCTACAATGAGCAGTTCTTC

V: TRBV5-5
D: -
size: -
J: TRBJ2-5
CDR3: CASTKGDGETQYF
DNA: TGTGCCAGCACGAAGGGGGATGGGGAGACCCAGTACTTC

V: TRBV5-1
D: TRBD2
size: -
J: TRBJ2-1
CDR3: CASHQTGGPHNEQFF
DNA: TGCGCCAGCCATCAAACGGGAGGGCCCCACAATGAGCAGTTCTTC

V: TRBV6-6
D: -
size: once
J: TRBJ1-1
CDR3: CASSPLDSSTEAFF
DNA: TGTGCCAGCAGTCCGCTCGACAGTTCCACTGAAGCTTTCTTT

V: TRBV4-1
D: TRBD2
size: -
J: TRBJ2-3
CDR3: CASSQDRGRAGLTDTQYF
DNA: TGCGCCAGCAGCCAAGATCGCGGGAGGGCCGGGTTAACAGATACGCAGTATTTT

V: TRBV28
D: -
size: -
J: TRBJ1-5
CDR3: CASSFSHAIQPQHF
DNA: TGTGCCAGCAGTTTCTCGCACGCGATTCAGCCCCAGCATTTT

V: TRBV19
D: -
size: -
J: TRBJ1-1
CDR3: CASTGGRYTEAFF
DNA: TGTGCCAGTACGGGGGGCCGTTACACTGAAGCTTTCTTT

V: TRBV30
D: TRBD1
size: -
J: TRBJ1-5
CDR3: CAWRGRGTGKEPQHF
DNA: TGTGCCTGGAGGGGTAGGGGGACAGGGAAGGAGCCCCAGCATTTT

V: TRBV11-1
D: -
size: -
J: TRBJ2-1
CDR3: CATSGQNGLEQFF
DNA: TGTGCCACCTCGGGGCAAAACGGTCTCGAGCAGTTCTTC

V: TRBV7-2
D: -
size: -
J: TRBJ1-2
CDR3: CASSLQGSYGYTF
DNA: TGTGCCAGCAGCTTACAGGGCAGTTATGGCTACACCTTC

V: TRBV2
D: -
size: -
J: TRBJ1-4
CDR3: CASSDSGDEKLFF
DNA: TGTGCCAGCAGTGATTCAGGGGATGAAAAACTGTTTTTT

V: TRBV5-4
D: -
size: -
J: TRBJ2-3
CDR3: CASSSRGGTDTQYF
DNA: TGTGCCAGCAGCTCGCGAGGGGGCACAGATACGCAGTATTTT

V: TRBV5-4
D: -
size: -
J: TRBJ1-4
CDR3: CASSLRVATNEKLFF
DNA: TGTGCCAGCAGCCTCAGGGTTGCAACTAATGAAAAACTGTTTTTT

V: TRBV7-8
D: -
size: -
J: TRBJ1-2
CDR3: CASSRTPNYGYTF
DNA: TGTGCCAGCAGCCGTACACCCAACTATGGCTACACCTTC

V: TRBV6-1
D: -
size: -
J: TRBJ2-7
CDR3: CASTGLAPYF
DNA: TGTGCCAGCACGGGACTGGCGCCGTACTTC

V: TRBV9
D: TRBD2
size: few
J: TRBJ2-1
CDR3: CASSVGSGAAAEQFF
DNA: TGTGCCAGCAGCGTGGGTAGCGGGGCCGCGGCGGAGCAGTTCTTC

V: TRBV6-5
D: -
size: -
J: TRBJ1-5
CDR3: CASSYSRLGQPQHF
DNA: TGTGCCAGCAGTTACTCGAGGTTAGGTCAGCCCCAGCATTTT

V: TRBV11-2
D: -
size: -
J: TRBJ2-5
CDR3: CASSPGSVETQYF
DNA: TGTGCCAGCAGCCCCGGATCGGTAGAGACCCAGTACTTC

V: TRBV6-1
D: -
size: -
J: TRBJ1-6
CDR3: CASSLDGGNSPLHF
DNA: TGTGCCAGCAGTTTGGACGGAGGCAATTCACCCCTCCACTTT

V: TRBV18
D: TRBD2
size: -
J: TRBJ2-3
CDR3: CASSPEWRGRGDDTQYF
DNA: TGTGCCAGCTCACCTGAGTGGCGCGGGAGGGGTGATGATACGCAGTATTTT

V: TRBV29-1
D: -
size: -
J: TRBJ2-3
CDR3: CSVAPPTDTQYF
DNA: TGCAGCGTTGCCCCGCCGACAGATACGCAGTATTTT

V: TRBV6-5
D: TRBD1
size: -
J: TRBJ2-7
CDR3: CASRRQGWGYYEQYF
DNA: TGTGCCAGCAGAAGACAGGGGTGGGGGTACTACGAGCAGTACTTC

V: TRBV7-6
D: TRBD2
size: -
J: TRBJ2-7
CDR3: CASSLYPAGVGNEQYF
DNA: TGTGCCAGCAGCCTTTACCCGGCGGGAGTCGGAAACGAGCAGTACTTC

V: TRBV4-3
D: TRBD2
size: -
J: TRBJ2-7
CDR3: CASSQELAGAGEQYF
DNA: TGCGCCAGCAGCCAAGAACTAGCGGGGGCTGGCGAGCAGTACTTC

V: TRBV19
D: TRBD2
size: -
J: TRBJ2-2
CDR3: CASSIRREGNTGELFF
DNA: TGTGCCAGTAGTATAAGGCGGGAGGGGAACACCGGGGAGCTGTTTTTT

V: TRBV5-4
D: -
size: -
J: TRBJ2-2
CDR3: CASSPPTGIGELFF
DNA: TGTGCCAGCAGCCCCCCGACGGGCATCGGGGAGCTGTTTTTT

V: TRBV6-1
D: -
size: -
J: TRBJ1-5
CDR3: CASSDSFSNQPQHF
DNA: TGTGCCAGCAGTGACAGCTTTAGCAATCAGCCCCAGCATTTT

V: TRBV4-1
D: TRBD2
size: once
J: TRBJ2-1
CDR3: CASSQPTSGKAEQFF
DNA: TGCGCCAGCAGCCAACCGACTAGCGGGAAGGCTGAGCAGTTCTTC

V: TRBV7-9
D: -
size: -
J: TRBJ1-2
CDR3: CASYTRNYGYTF
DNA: TGTGCCAGCTACACAAGAAACTATGGCTACACCTTC

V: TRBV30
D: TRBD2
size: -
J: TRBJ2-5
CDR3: CAWKQAGLLETQYF
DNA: TGTGCCTGGAAGCAAGCGGGACTTCTGGAGACCCAGTACTTC

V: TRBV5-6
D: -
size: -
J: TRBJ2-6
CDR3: CASSYINVLTF
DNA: TGTGCCAGCAGCTACATAAACGTCCTGACTTTC

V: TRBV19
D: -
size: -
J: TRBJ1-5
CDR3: CASSIGMNSNQPQHF
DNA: TGTGCCAGTAGTATTGGTATGAATAGCAATCAGCCCCAGCATTTT

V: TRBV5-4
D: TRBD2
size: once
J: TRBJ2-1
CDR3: CASSLEWRGAHEQFF
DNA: TGTGCCAGCAGCTTGGAATGGCGGGGGGCGCATGAGCAGTTCTTC

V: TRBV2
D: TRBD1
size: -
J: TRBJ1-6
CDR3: CASTPGTGDRSPLHF
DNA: TGTGCCAGCACCCCCGGGACAGGGGACAGGTCACCCCTCCACTTT

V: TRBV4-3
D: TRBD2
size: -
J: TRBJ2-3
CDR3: CASSHGGASVADTQYF
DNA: TGCGCCAGCAGCCACGGGGGGGCTTCAGTGGCAGATACGCAGTATTTT

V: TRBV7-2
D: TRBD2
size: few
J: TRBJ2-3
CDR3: CASSPRGLGTDTQYF
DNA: TGTGCCAGCAGCCCCAGGGGACTAGGGACAGATACGCAGTATTTT

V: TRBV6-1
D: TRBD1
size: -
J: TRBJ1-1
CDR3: CATQGNEAFF
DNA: TGTGCCACACAGGGGAATGAAGCTTTCTTT